Described below is a single T cell receptor (beta chain) sequence and its context. Its antigen is undetermined. This specimen comes from a study of T cell responses to AZD1222 COVID-19 vaccine. Per the germline V gene, CDR1 is GTSNPN and CDR2 is SVGIG (reference sequence). V lost 0 bases to trimming and J lost 0 bases, with 12 bases between them. The CDR3 has 16 amino acids. Libraries were prepared by immunoSEQ multiplex PCR; TCRdb keeps only in-frame clonotypes and omits some of them. Of some 170,000 clones in the sample, 70% to 90% were seen once. General observations from the study: Samples come after the peak T cell response, not at day 14. Unmutated regions of variants are reportedly targeted by nearly half of spike-specific TCRs.

The input for sequencing was peripheral blood, taken 28 days after the second dose of the MenACWY control vaccine. The source is an adult who received the MenACWY meningococcal vaccine as a control. The chain carries TRBV30 and TRBJ1-3; D gene ambiguous. CDR3: CAWSVRWANSGNTIYF. Written as DNA, the CDR3 is TGTGCCTGGAGTGTACGGTGGGCAAACTCTGGAAACACCATATATTTT.